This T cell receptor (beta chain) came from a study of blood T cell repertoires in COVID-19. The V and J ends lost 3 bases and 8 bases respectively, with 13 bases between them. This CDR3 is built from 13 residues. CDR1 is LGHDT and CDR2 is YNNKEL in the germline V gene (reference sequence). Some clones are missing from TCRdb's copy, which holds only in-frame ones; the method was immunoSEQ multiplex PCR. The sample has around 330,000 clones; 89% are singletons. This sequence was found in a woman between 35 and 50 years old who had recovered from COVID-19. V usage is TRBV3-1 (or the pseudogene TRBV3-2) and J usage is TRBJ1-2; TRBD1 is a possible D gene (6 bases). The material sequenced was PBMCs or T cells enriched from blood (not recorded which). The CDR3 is CASSHAGVHGYTF. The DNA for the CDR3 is TGTGCCAGCAGCCACGCAGGGGTCCACGGCTACACCTTC.